The 24 T cell receptor beta chains reported below all come from one sample, sequenced in a study of vaccination and CD4 T cells after COVID-19. At the Johns Hopkins FTIC core, DNA taken from cultured CD4+ T cells was sequenced by way of the Oncomine TCR Beta short-read assay. TCRdb processed the PCR reads anew with MiXCR; each CDR3 protein has one entry. The profile shows around 13,000 distinct CDR3 sequences, about 26% of them singletons. Their cognate antigens are unknown. Indicated treatment: roughly nine-day PBMC culture with coronavirus spike peptide pools or control peptides (ViraFEST assay). The sequenced sample consisted of CD4+ T cells from blood, cultured in vitro. These receptor sequences come from a human donor who had recovered from COVID-19.

This clonotype was observed a few times. The chain links TRBV2 to TRBJ2-5; perhaps TRBD1 as D (6 bases). The CDR3 extends over 13 amino acids. Germline CDR1 and CDR2: SNHLY and FYNNEI. The germline V and J ends were trimmed by 6 bases and 1 base, with 9 bases remaining between them. The CDR3 reads CASRQGFQETQYF. In nucleotides, the CDR3 is TGTGCCAGCAGGCAGGGGTTCCAAGAGACCCAGTACTTC.

This clonotype was found a few times. V usage is TRBV20-1 and J usage is TRBJ2-5; 8 bases match TRBD2. V was pared by 0 bases and J by 2 bases, with 8 bases of the junction left unmatched. The germline gives CDR1 DFQATT, CDR2 SNEGSKA (reference sequence). The CDR3 sequence is 16 residues long. The CDR3 DNA follows: TGCAGTGCTAGAGATCAAGCGGGGGCCCGGCAAGAGACCCAGTACTTC. Protein product: CSARDQAGARQETQYF.

The V gene is TRBV9, the J gene TRBJ2-2; possibly TRBD2 for D (5 bases). V dropped 4 bases and J dropped 3 bases, with 16 bases sitting between them. The CDR3 is made up of 16 amino acids. Germline CDR1 SGDLS, CDR2 YYNGEE. CDR3 residues: CASSSHIRGDTGELFF. The CDR3 nucleotides read TGTGCCAGCAGCTCCCATATCCGGGGTGACACCGGGGAGCTGTTTTTT.

The rearrangement joins TRBV28 to TRBJ1-6; no firm D call. With 8 bases removed from V and 8 bases from J, the gap between germline ends came to 13 bases. The CDR3 is 13 residues long. Germline V gene sequence: CDR1 MDHEN, CDR2 SYDVKM. DNA for the CDR3: TGTGCCAGCCAAAGGGCCGTGGATTCACCCCTCCACTTT. Translating it yields CASQRAVDSPLHF.

This clonotype was found a few times. The chain has TRBV4-3 and TRBJ1-6, with no clear D. Trimming cost V 4 bases and J 6 bases, with 10 bases left between them. Germline V gene data show CDR1 as LGHNA and CDR2 as YSLEER. The CDR3 runs to 14 residues. The CDR3: CASSRTGVNSPLHF. In DNA, the CDR3 is TGCGCCAGCAGCCGGACGGGAGTTAATTCACCCCTCCACTTT.

This clonotype came up a few times. The chain combines TRBV11-3 with TRBJ1-4; TRBD1 matches 9 bases. The V segment lost 5 bases and the J segment 7 bases; nucleotides outside the gene matches: 8. CDR1 and CDR2 (germline): SGHNT, YENEEA. The CDR3 length is 15 residues. CDR3 sequence (DNA): TGTGCCAGCAGCCCACTAACAGGGGGCGGTGAAAAACTGTTTTTT. It specifies CASSPLTGGGEKLFF.

V and J are TRBV12-3 or TRBV12-4 and TRBJ1-6; a possible D gene is TRBD1 (5 bases). The CDR3 length is 15 residues. Trimming shortened V by 7 bases and J by 6 bases, and 16 bases separated the two germline ends. This CDR3 reads CASTLSGGINSPLHF. CDR3 nucleotide sequence: TGTGCCAGCACTCTCTCGGGGGGGATTAATTCACCCCTCCACTTT.

The chain employs TRBV11-3 and TRBJ2-2, with 7 bases aligning to TRBD1. Unmatched junction bases numbered 6, after V lost 5 bases and J lost 0 bases. Per the germline V gene, CDR1 is SGHNT and CDR2 is YENEEA. The CDR3 is made up of 16 amino acids. CDR3 bases: TGTGCCAGCAGCCCAATAGGGGGCGCGAACACCGGGGAGCTGTTTTTT. Protein: CASSPIGGANTGELFF.

A few counts support this clonotype. This chain connects TRBV12-3 or TRBV12-4 to TRBJ2-3, with D possibly being TRBD1 (6 bases). This CDR3 spans 13 amino acids. Trimming pared 4 bases from V and 4 bases from J, leaving 9 bases between. CDR3 bases: TGTGCCAGCAGTTATTCAGGGGCAGATACGCAGTATTTT. It encodes CASSYSGADTQYF.

This clonotype is medium-sized by share. The chain links TRBV20-1 to TRBJ1-2; 7 nucleotides line up with TRBD1. Germline values: CDR1 DFQATT, CDR2 SNEGSKA (reference sequence). This CDR3 has 14 amino acids. V gave up 6 bases and J gave up 7 bases; unmatched junction bases: 14. CDR3 sequence reads: CSAFGVGGAGGYTF. DNA of the CDR3: TGCAGTGCATTCGGGGTAGGGGGCGCAGGTGGCTACACCTTC.

The chain joins TRBV5-4 to TRBJ1-1; D not certain. V was cut by 4 bases and J by 4 bases, with 11 bases left in between. This CDR3 has 13 amino acids. Germline V CDR1 and CDR2: SGHNT, YYREEE (reference sequence). The CDR3 reads CASSLRRGTEAFF. The CDR3 coding sequence is TGTGCCAGCAGCCTACGACGGGGCACTGAAGCTTTCTTT.

V gene TRBV3-1 combines with J gene TRBJ1-2; D might be TRBD1 (5 bases). Trimming cost V 1 base and J 4 bases, with 7 bases left between them. Germline CDR1 and CDR2: LGHDT and YNNKEL (reference sequence). The CDR3 is made up of 13 amino acids. The CDR3 sequence: CASSQGQLYGYTF. The CDR3 nucleotides read TGTGCCAGCAGCCAAGGACAGCTCTATGGCTACACCTTC.

This clonotype has only a few counts. The chain uses TRBV29-1 and TRBJ2-1; 11 bases agree with TRBD1. The CDR3 sequence is 17 residues long. Germline CDR1 SQVTM, CDR2 ANQGSEA. The junction had 16 bases not matched to a gene; V was cut back by 8 bases and J by 4 bases. CDR3 bases: TGCAGCTCATTTGGACAGGGGGCCACCCCCGCGTACAATGAGCAGTTCTTC. It specifies CSSFGQGATPAYNEQFF.

This clonotype showed up just a few times. This rearrangement joins TRBV5-1 to TRBJ2-3; 8 bases map to TRBD2. The germline gives CDR1 SGHRS, CDR2 YFSETQ. Unmatched junction bases numbered 11, after V lost 4 bases and J lost 1 base. The CDR3 has 17 amino acids. This CDR3 reads CASSPSGRGVGTDTQYF. The CDR3 region has the DNA TGCGCCAGCAGCCCGAGCGGGCGGGGGGTAGGCACAGATACGCAGTATTTT.

This clonotype came up a few times. The rearrangement joins TRBV6-5 to TRBJ1-5; D uncertain. The germline gives CDR1 MNHEY, CDR2 SVGAGI. The CDR3 spans 17 residues. V lost 2 bases, J lost 6 bases, and 20 bases lay in between. The CDR3 DNA reads as TGTGCCAGCAGTTACGACCCGGTCGGGAGGGTCGGTCAGCCCCAGCATTTT. Translated: CASSYDPVGRVGQPQHF.

This clonotype occurred a few times. This chain links TRBV20-1 with TRBJ2-1; 7 bases fit TRBD1. Germline assignment: CDR1 DFQATT and CDR2 SNEGSKA (reference sequence). The CDR3 runs to 14 residues. V dropped 0 bases and J dropped 5; count of bases not matched to a gene: 4. CDR3 loop: CSARDRQGHNEQFF. The CDR3 DNA sequence: TGCAGTGCTAGAGATAGACAGGGCCACAATGAGCAGTTCTTC.

This clonotype has only a few counts. The genes are TRBV6-1 and TRBJ2-3, with 8 positions matching TRBD1. Germline V gene lookup returns CDR1 MNHNS and CDR2 SASEGT. The CDR3 consists of 16 residues. V lost 5 bases, J lost 0 bases, and 7 bases stayed unmatched. The CDR3 sequence: CASSRQGFFSTDTQYF. The CDR3 DNA follows: TGTGCCAGCAGTAGACAGGGGTTTTTTAGCACAGATACGCAGTATTTT.

The V and J genes are TRBV6-1 and TRBJ1-1, with 7 bases matching TRBD1. V shed 6 bases, J shed 0 bases, and the junction held 4 bases outside the gene matches. The length of the CDR3 is 14 residues. Germline V gene data show CDR1 as MNHNS and CDR2 as SASEGT. This chain's CDR3 is CASRLTGMNTEAFF. The CDR3 coding sequence is TGTGCCAGCAGGTTGACAGGGATGAACACTGAAGCTTTCTTT.

CDR3: CSARRGGTDTQYF. CDR3 nucleotides: TGCAGTGCTAGGCGGGGAGGCACAGATACGCAGTATTTT. The V call is TRBV20-1, the J call TRBJ2-3; D is perhaps TRBD2 (6 bases). Trimming took 3 bases from V and 1 from J, leaving 8 bases between them. The CDR3 length is 13 residues. CDR1 and CDR2 from the germline V gene are DFQATT and SNEGSKA (reference sequence).

The rearrangement uses TRBV9 and TRBJ1-2, with unresolved D. In germline, CDR1 is SGDLS, CDR2 YYNGEE. There are 13 residues in the CDR3. V lost 4 bases to trimming and J lost 7 bases, with 14 bases between them. The CDR3 loop is CASSRGFRLGYTF. In nucleotides, the CDR3 is TGTGCCAGCAGCCGAGGGTTCCGCCTTGGCTACACCTTC.

This clonotype was found a few times. The CDR3 region is CASSEERGANQPQHF. Written as DNA, the CDR3 is TGTGCCAGCAGTGAAGAGAGGGGAGCCAATCAGCCCCAGCATTTT. V is TRBV2 and J is TRBJ1-5, with D possibly matching TRBD1 (5 bases). The germline CDR1 and CDR2 sequences are SNHLY and FYNNEI. Between the trimmed V and J ends, which lost 1 base and 3 bases, there was a span of 10 bases. The CDR3 is 15 amino acids.

This clonotype was picked up a small number of times. The rearrangement uses TRBV30 and TRBJ2-5; no definite D call. The ends were cut back, 5 bases at V and 3 bases at J, with 19 bases in the middle. Germline V CDR1 and CDR2: GTSNPN, SVGIG (reference sequence). The CDR3 extends over 15 amino acids. CDR3 loop: CAWARRRVREETQYF. CDR3 in DNA: TGTGCCTGGGCCCGACGGCGTGTACGAGAAGAGACCCAGTACTTC.

CDR3: CASTDTFF. In DNA, the CDR3 is TGTGCCAGCACCGACACTTTTTTT. This rearrangement joins TRBV12-3 or TRBV12-4 to TRBJ1-4; D is uncertain. The length of the CDR3 is 8 residues. V was shortened by 7 bases and J by 17 bases, with 8 bases between the two germline ends.

This clonotype occurred a few times. The gene calls are TRBV21-1 and TRBJ1-6; TRBD1, the D gene given by the table, was not confirmed from the DNA. TRBV21-1 is a documented pseudogene. This CDR3 has 13 residues. This chain's CDR3 is CASKDSYNSPLHF. The CDR3 bases are TGTGCCAGCAAGGACAGCTATAATTCACCCCTCCACTTT.